This T cell receptor beta chain is from a study of graft-versus-host responses after intestinal transplantation. Study-wide points: Early after transplant, HvG declines were associated with peak levels of circulating GvH clones. Recipient marrow held GvH clones, some first seen in ileum or blood.

The V gene lost 0 bases and the J gene lost 5 bases, with 12 bases spanning the gap. The CDR3 length is 15 residues. CDR1 and CDR2 from the germline V gene are SGDLS and YYNGEE. Details on this clone: Its antigen is unidentified.

Method: immunoSEQ multiplex PCR; TCRdb's copy keeps in-frame clones and lacks some. The sample has some 140,000 clones; around nine tenths are singletons. The chain uses TRBV9 and TRBJ1-3; no reliable D call. The receptor was isolated from a human donor who received an intestinal transplant. This sample comprised unstimulated CD4+ T cells sorted from spleen or lymph node cells, obtained before intestinal transplant. The CDR3 is CASSVDMVTRNTIYF. CDR3 nucleotides: TGTGCCAGCAGCGTAGATATGGTCACCCGAAACACCATATATTTT.